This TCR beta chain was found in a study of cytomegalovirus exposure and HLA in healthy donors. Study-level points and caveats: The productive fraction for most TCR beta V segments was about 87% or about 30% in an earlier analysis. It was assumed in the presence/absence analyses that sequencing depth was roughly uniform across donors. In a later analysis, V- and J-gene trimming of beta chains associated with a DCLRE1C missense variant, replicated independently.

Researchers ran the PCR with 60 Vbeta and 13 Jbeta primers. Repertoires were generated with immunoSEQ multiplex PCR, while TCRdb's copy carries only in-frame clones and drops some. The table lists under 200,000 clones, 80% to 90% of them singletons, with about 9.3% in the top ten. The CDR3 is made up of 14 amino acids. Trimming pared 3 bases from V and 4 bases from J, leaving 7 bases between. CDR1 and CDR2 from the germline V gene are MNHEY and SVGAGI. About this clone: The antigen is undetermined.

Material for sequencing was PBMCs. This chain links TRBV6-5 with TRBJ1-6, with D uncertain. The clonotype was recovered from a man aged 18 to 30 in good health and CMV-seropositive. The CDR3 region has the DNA TGTGCCAGCAGTTATACTCCGTATAATTCACCCCTCCACTTT. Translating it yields CASSYTPYNSPLHF.